The 31 T cell receptor beta chains below were found in one sample sequenced in a study of identical twins. TCRdb reprocessed the 5' RACE reads with MiXCR, giving one entry per CDR3 protein. This table has 450,000 or so distinct CDR3 sequences, approximately 14% appearing once. This same sample was also part of a study on yellow fever vaccine responses in identical twins.

The sequencing sample was made of CD4+ T cells sorted from blood. These receptors were collected from a woman aged 18-29 years in good health.

This clonotype was recorded at least ten times. The J gene is TRBJ2-6, the V gene TRBV20-1, with D perhaps matching TRBD1 (5 bases). The CDR3 is 14 residues long. V gave up 1 base and J gave up 1 base, with 5 bases separating them. CDR1 and CDR2 (germline): DFQATT, SNEGSKA (reference sequence). CDR3 protein: CSARAGSGANVLTF. CDR3 coding DNA: TGCAGTGCTAGAGCAGGGTCTGGGGCCAACGTCCTGACTTTC.

This clonotype was counted between two and nine times. This chain joins TRBV29-1 and TRBJ2-7; the D call may be TRBD1 or TRBD2 (5 bases each). This CDR3 has 14 amino acids. The V end was cut by 3 bases, the J end by 7 bases, with 19 bases between. Per germline, CDR1 SQVTM and CDR2 ANQGSEA. The CDR3 region has the DNA TGCAGCGTTGAGGGGCCAGGGAGCACCCGAGAGCAGTACTTC. Encoded protein: CSVEGPGSTREQYF.

This clonotype was picked up one time. The J gene is TRBJ1-5, the V gene TRBV20-1, with 9 bases identical to TRBD1. The germline CDR1 and CDR2 sequences are DFQATT and SNEGSKA (reference sequence). V was pared by 3 bases and J by 6 bases, with 3 bases of the junction left unmatched. This CDR3 comprises 13 residues. As DNA, the CDR3 is TGCAGTGCTAGTCCGGACAGGGGTCAGCCCCAGCATTTT. Amino acid sequence: CSASPDRGQPQHF.

This clonotype was counted ten times or more. The chain joins TRBV20-1 to TRBJ2-1; 8 bases match TRBD2. Germline values: CDR1 DFQATT, CDR2 SNEGSKA (reference sequence). The CDR3 consists of 13 residues. V shed 5 bases and J 7 bases; nucleotides not matched to a gene: 7. CDR3 sequence: CSAPTLAANEQFF. CDR3 DNA: TGCAGTGCTCCCACACTAGCGGCAAATGAGCAGTTCTTC.

This CDR3 is CASSIRTSGGATLQETQYF. In nucleotides, the CDR3 is TGTGCCAGCAGCATCAGGACTAGCGGGGGGGCAACGTTACAAGAGACCCAGTACTTC. J is TRBJ2-5 and V is TRBV11-2; TRBD2 matches at 15 bases. The CDR3 totals 19 residues. With 5 bases clipped from V and 2 bases from J, the junction kept 12 bases outside the gene matches. Germline V CDR1 and CDR2: SGHAT, FQNNGV. Looking up the rest from reference TRBV11-2 and TRBJ2-5 gives the full variable domain: EAGVAQSPRYKIIEKRQSVAFWCNPISGHATLYWYQQILGQGPKLLIQFQNNGVVDDSQLPKDRFSAERLKGVDSTLKIQPAKLEDSAVYLCASSIRTSGGATLQETQYFGPGTRLLVL.

CDR3 sequence reads: CSASALTGYNEQFF. In nucleotides, the CDR3 is TGCAGTGCTAGTGCTCTGACAGGGTACAATGAGCAGTTCTTC. The chain links TRBV20-1 to TRBJ2-1; TRBD1 agrees at 7 bases. Germline trimming cut 3 bases from V and 4 bases from J; bases unmatched to any gene: 6. The CDR3 covers 14 residues. In germline, CDR1 is DFQATT, CDR2 SNEGSKA (reference sequence).

This clonotype came up a few times. The chain couples TRBV5-1 to TRBJ2-5; possible D gene TRBD2, 6 bases. V gave up 4 bases and J gave up 5 bases, with 15 bases separating them. This CDR3 has 14 amino acids. Germline values: CDR1 SGHRS, CDR2 YFSETQ. DNA for the CDR3: TGCGCCAGCAGCCCGGTGGAGGGTCGGGAGACCCAGTACTTC. Its protein product is CASSPVEGRETQYF.

The CDR3 DNA reads TGTGCCAGCAGCCAGGGCGAAACTAGGGGATCTAACACCGGGGAGCTGTTTTTT. Amino acids: CASSQGETRGSNTGELFF. The J gene is TRBJ2-2, the V gene TRBV3-1; possibly TRBD1 or TRBD2 for D (5 bases each). Germline CDR1 reads LGHDT; CDR2 reads YNNKEL (reference sequence). V shed 3 bases and J shed 2 bases, with 19 bases lying between them. This CDR3 is 18 amino acids long.

The table lists this clonotype with a few counts. This chain joins TRBV7-6 and TRBJ2-3, with TRBD2 matching over 9 bases. Germline CDR1 reads SGHVS; CDR2 reads FNYEAQ. With V trimmed by 5 bases and J by 5 bases, 14 bases remained unmatched. The CDR3 is made up of 17 amino acids. The CDR3 protein is CASSGGAGGLVRDTQYF. The CDR3 nucleotides read TGTGCCAGCAGCGGAGGGGCGGGGGGGCTGGTCAGAGATACGCAGTATTTT.

This clonotype has a handful of counts. The chain employs TRBV7-9 and TRBJ1-2; 7 positions agree with TRBD1. This CDR3 is built from 17 residues. The V gene end was trimmed by 6 bases and the J gene end by 0 bases; junction bases not matched to a gene: 13. Germline CDR1 reads SEHNR; CDR2 reads FQNEAQ (reference sequence). The CDR3 bases are TGTGCCAGCAGTCAGCCCACAGGGGACACCACTAACTATGGCTACACCTTC. The encoded protein is CASSQPTGDTTNYGYTF.

This clonotype was counted between two and nine times. The V gene is TRBV6-5, the J gene TRBJ2-7; D unclear. Germline values: CDR1 MNHEY, CDR2 SVGAGI. The CDR3 consists of 11 residues. Trimming took 2 bases from V and 8 from J, leaving 7 bases between them. CDR3 loop: CASSYLAQQYF. The CDR3 DNA sequence: TGTGCCAGCAGTTACCTGGCTCAGCAGTACTTC.

Only a few counts were recorded for this clonotype. The chain carries TRBV12-3 or TRBV12-4 and TRBJ1-5; maybe TRBD1 (5 bases). The CDR3 loop spans 12 amino acids. V lost 4 bases and J lost 7, with 8 bases in between. CDR3 sequence: CASSYWGQPQHF. DNA for the CDR3: TGTGCCAGCAGTTATTGGGGCCAGCCCCAGCATTTT.

This clonotype was seen only a few times. This sequence joins TRBV5-1 and TRBJ2-7; D possibly corresponds to TRBD2 (6 bases). CDR1 is SGHRS, CDR2 YFSETQ, per germline. Trimming took 0 bases from V and 0 from J, leaving 13 bases between them. The CDR3 is made up of 16 amino acids. CDR3 bases: TGCGCCAGCAGCTTGGCGGGCGGGGCCTCCTCCTACGAGCAGTACTTC. Residues: CASSLAGGASSYEQYF. The full variable domain, in which reference TRBV5-1 and TRBJ2-7 provide the parts outside the CDR3, is KAGVTQTPRYLIKTRGQQVTLSCSPISGHRSVSWYQQTPGQGLQFLFEYFSETQRNKGNFPGRFSGRQFSNSRSEMNVSTLELGDSALYLCASSLAGGASSYEQYFGPGTRLTVT.

The chain couples TRBV3-1 to TRBJ2-7; 8 bases align to TRBD2. CDR3 size: 16 residues. The V segment lost 0 bases and the J segment 0 bases; nucleotides outside the gene matches: 4. CDR1 LGHDT and CDR2 YNNKEL come from the germline V gene (reference sequence). CDR3 DNA sequence: TGTGCCAGCAGCCAAGAAGGCGGGAGGCCCTCCTACGAGCAGTACTTC. Translation: CASSQEGGRPSYEQYF.

The genes are TRBV25-1 and TRBJ2-7, with 7 bases that match TRBD1. Germline CDR1 MGHDK, CDR2 SYGVNS. The CDR3 is 15 residues long. The trim removed 5 bases at V and 3 bases at J, leaving 10 bases unmatched. CDR3 in DNA: TGTGCCAGCAGTAGCCGGGACAGCTACAACTACGAGCAGTACTTC. Its protein is CASSSRDSYNYEQYF.

The chain employs TRBV27 and TRBJ2-5; D gene unclear. The CDR3 totals 14 residues. Germline values: CDR1 MNHEY, CDR2 SMNVEV (reference sequence). V lost 2 bases, J lost 5 bases, and 12 bases lay in between. The CDR3 loop is CASSLVLGWETQYF. CDR3 sequence (DNA): TGTGCCAGCAGTTTAGTTCTGGGTTGGGAGACCCAGTACTTC.

The J gene is TRBJ2-1, the V gene TRBV4-1; D not resolved. Trimming removed 1 base from V and 0 bases from J, with 13 bases in between. From germline, CDR1 is MGHRA and CDR2 YSYEKL. CDR3 length: 17 residues. The CDR3 sequence: CASSQVLLTSSYNEQFF. The CDR3 DNA reads as TGCGCCAGCAGCCAAGTCCTTCTGACGAGCTCCTACAATGAGCAGTTCTTC.

The chain couples TRBV6-5 to TRBJ1-1; no reliable D call. This CDR3 is 14 amino acids long. CDR1 and CDR2 (germline): MNHEY, SVGAGI. V gave up 0 bases and J gave up 4 bases, with 9 bases separating them. The CDR3 bases are TGTGCCAGCAGTTACTCCGGATGGGGCACTGAAGCTTTCTTT. Its translation: CASSYSGWGTEAFF.

The chain carries TRBV3-1 and TRBJ1-1; no reliable D call. Germline V gene lookup returns CDR1 LGHDT and CDR2 YNNKEL (reference sequence). V lost 1 base, J lost 9 bases, and 12 bases lay in between. The CDR3 has 13 residues. The CDR3 reads CASSQAESGQAFF. DNA of the CDR3: TGTGCCAGCAGCCAAGCTGAATCAGGACAAGCTTTCTTT.

The sample holds a few counts of this clonotype. V usage is TRBV5-1 and J usage is TRBJ2-5; 9 bases are shared with TRBD1. This CDR3 is built from 15 residues. Looked up from germline, CDR1 is SGHRS and CDR2 is YFSETQ. V gave up 5 bases and J gave up 4 bases; unmatched junction bases: 9. CDR3: CASSRPGQGVETQYF. CDR3 in DNA: TGCGCCAGCAGTAGACCGGGACAGGGAGTAGAGACCCAGTACTTC.

This clonotype was counted many times. J is TRBJ1-4 and V is TRBV28; D is uncertain. Trimming removed 2 bases at V and 0 bases at J, with 7 bases between. This CDR3 has 15 amino acids. Germline V gene sequence: CDR1 MDHEN, CDR2 SYDVKM. The CDR3 DNA reads as TGTGCCAGCAGTTTAGGGGAGGCAACTAATGAAAAACTGTTTTTT. Amino acid sequence: CASSLGEATNEKLFF. Together with reference TRBV28 and TRBJ1-4, the CDR3 gives the full variable domain: DVKVTQSSRYLVKRTGEKVFLECVQDMDHENMFWYRQDPGLGLRLIYFSYDVKMKEKGDIPEGYSVSREKKERFSLILESASTNQTSMYLCASSLGEATNEKLFFGSGTQLSVL.

V usage is TRBV2 and J usage is TRBJ2-7, with TRBD1 identical over 7 bases. The CDR3 totals 13 residues. V was clipped by 10 bases and J by 0 bases; unmatched bases: 6. CDR1 is SNHLY and CDR2 is FYNNEI in the germline V gene. The CDR3 loop is CATRDSLSYEQYF. CDR3 DNA sequence: TGTGCCACCCGGGACAGCCTCTCCTACGAGCAGTACTTC.

The table lists this clonotype with a few counts. The chain carries TRBV30 and TRBJ2-7; D not certain. Trimming took 4 bases from V and 7 from J, leaving 11 bases between them. Germline CDR1 GTSNPN, CDR2 SVGIG (reference sequence). The length of the CDR3 is 11 residues. The CDR3 DNA sequence: TGTGCCTGGACCTCCGGCCTGGAGCAGTACTTC. As protein: CAWTSGLEQYF.

The chain couples TRBV6-1 to TRBJ2-7; 9 bases line up with TRBD1. The length of the CDR3 is 14 residues. The trim removed 4 bases at V and 1 base at J, leaving 2 bases unmatched. CDR1 is MNHNS and CDR2 is SASEGT in the germline V gene. Written as DNA, the CDR3 is TGTGCCAGCAGTGGAGGGACAGGGTCCTACGAGCAGTACTTC. This sequence encodes CASSGGTGSYEQYF.

There are a few counts of this clonotype. The V gene is TRBV20-1, the J gene TRBJ1-2; tentative D call: TRBD1 (5 bases). The CDR3 extends over 14 amino acids. V was cut by 4 bases and J by 6 bases, with 18 bases left in between. From germline, CDR1 is DFQATT and CDR2 SNEGSKA (reference sequence). The CDR3 reads CSATPAGRVDGYTF. CDR3 in DNA: TGCAGTGCTACCCCGGCGGGCAGGGTAGATGGCTACACCTTC.

V is TRBV20-1 and J is TRBJ2-3; D possibly corresponds to TRBD2 (6 bases). V was clipped by 6 bases and J by 2 bases, with 12 bases between them. This CDR3 comprises 13 residues. The germline CDR1 and CDR2 sequences are DFQATT and SNEGSKA (reference sequence). CDR3 in amino acids: CSAKRRATDTQYF. The CDR3 DNA reads TGCAGTGCAAAGAGGAGGGCCACAGATACGCAGTATTTT.

This clonotype was detected many times. The V call is TRBV5-1, the J call TRBJ2-5, with 11 bases aligning to TRBD1. The V gene end was trimmed by 4 bases and the J gene end by 5 bases; junction bases not matched to a gene: 4. CDR3 length equals 14 residues. Germline loops: CDR1 SGHRS, CDR2 YFSETQ. The CDR3 sequence: CASSRTGGAETQYF. The CDR3 DNA reads TGCGCCAGCAGCAGGACAGGGGGCGCGGAGACCCAGTACTTC.

This rearrangement joins TRBV5-1 to TRBJ2-1, with D hard to call. Germline V gives CDR1 SGHRS, CDR2 YFSETQ. Trimming left V 0 bases short and J 2 bases short, with 9 bases between. The CDR3 sequence is 15 residues long. The CDR3 here is CASSLGSRAYNEQFF. The DNA of the CDR3 is TGCGCCAGCAGCTTGGGATCTAGGGCCTACAATGAGCAGTTCTTC.

This clonotype was counted ten times or more. The rearrangement uses TRBV29-1 and TRBJ2-7; D is ambiguous. V was shortened by 1 base and J by 0 bases, with 19 bases between the two germline ends. Germline V gives CDR1 SQVTM, CDR2 ANQGSEA. This CDR3 is 17 amino acids long. This CDR3 is CSVEASEFRPSSYEQYF. CDR3 bases: TGCAGCGTTGAAGCGAGCGAGTTCAGGCCCAGCTCCTACGAGCAGTACTTC.

This clonotype was seen many times. The chain links TRBV12-3 or TRBV12-4 to TRBJ2-2; possibly TRBD1 for D (6 bases). The CDR3 runs 15 residues. V was cut by 6 bases and J by 4 bases, with 15 bases left in between. The DNA of the CDR3 is TGTGCCAGCAGGGAACAGGGCCAGAGCACCGGGGAGCTGTTTTTT. Amino acid sequence: CASREQGQSTGELFF.

The chain employs TRBV28 and TRBJ2-6; D is possibly TRBD1 (5 bases). Per the germline V gene, CDR1 is MDHEN and CDR2 is SYDVKM. The CDR3 length is 16 residues. The V gene lost 5 bases and the J gene lost 0 bases, with 11 bases spanning the gap. The CDR3: CASSVQGPSGANVLTF. The CDR3 DNA reads as TGTGCCAGCAGTGTTCAGGGCCCCTCTGGGGCCAACGTCCTGACTTTC.